The 30 T cell receptor beta chains below come from one sample, sequenced in a study of T cells in narcolepsy. Some clones are missing from TCRdb's copy, which holds only in-frame ones; the method was immunoSEQ multiplex PCR. The sample consists of about 40,000 clones, approximately 88% of them appearing once. The sequenced material came from CD45RA- memory CD4+ T cells from PBMCs. The receptor source for this set is a human donor with narcolepsy.

The chain recombines TRBV2 with TRBJ2-5, with D tentatively TRBD1 or TRBD2 (5 bases each). Germline V gives CDR1 SNHLY, CDR2 FYNNEI. The CDR3 runs to 13 residues. V was pared by 6 bases and J by 5 bases, with 13 bases between. The CDR3 region has the DNA TGTGCCAGCAGGACAATGGGGGTGGAGACCCAGTACTTC. Translated, it gives CASRTMGVETQYF.

This clone was counted a few times. The chain recombines TRBV27 with TRBJ2-7; D gene ambiguous. Deletions cut 5 bases from V and 2 bases from J, with 16 bases between. The CDR3 contains 15 residues. The germline CDR1 and CDR2 sequences are MNHEY and SMNVEV (reference sequence). The CDR3 spells CASSPGGESAYEQYF. CDR3 sequence (DNA): TGTGCCAGCAGTCCTGGCGGTGAGAGTGCCTACGAGCAGTACTTC.

This clone was recorded once. V is TRBV5-6 and J is TRBJ2-5, with D unresolved. From germline, CDR1 is SGHDT and CDR2 YYEEEE. Trimming stripped 5 bases from V and 9 bases from J, with 17 bases between. This CDR3 spans 13 amino acids. CDR3 sequence (DNA): TGTGCCAGCAGGTCGGTGGCTTTTGACGCCCAGTACTTC. Protein sequence: CASRSVAFDAQYF.

The chain joins TRBV6-5 to TRBJ1-5; TRBD1 aligns across 8 bases. The CDR3 is 13 residues long. Unmatched junction bases numbered 4, after V lost 5 bases and J lost 7 bases. The V gene's germline CDR1 is MNHEY and CDR2 SVGAGI. CDR3 sequence: CASSTQGDQPQHF. CDR3 nucleotide sequence: TGTGCCAGCAGTACACAGGGGGACCAGCCCCAGCATTTT.

The chain has TRBV9 and TRBJ2-7; tentatively, D is TRBD1 (6 bases). The CDR3 loop spans 15 amino acids. CDR1 and CDR2 from the germline V gene are SGDLS and YYNGEE. V was trimmed by 0 bases and J by 4 bases, leaving 14 bases between them. The CDR3 sequence: CASSVGPGASYEQYF. CDR3 in DNA: TGTGCCAGCAGCGTAGGTCCAGGGGCTTCTTACGAGCAGTACTTC.

This sequence joins TRBV7-9 and TRBJ2-7, with D tentatively TRBD2 (5 bases). Trimming cost V 5 bases and J 5 bases, with 10 bases left between them. The germline V gene has CDR1 SEHNR and CDR2 FQNEAQ (reference sequence). The CDR3 is 12 residues long. CDR3 sequence: CASSGSGDEQYF. DNA for the CDR3: TGTGCCAGCAGCGGGAGTGGGGACGAGCAGTACTTC.

The V and J genes are TRBV19 and TRBJ2-5, with TRBD2 identical over 11 bases. This CDR3 has 14 amino acids. CDR1 and CDR2 from the germline V gene are LNHDA and SQIVND (reference sequence). Trimming cost V 1 base and J 7 bases; bases outside gene matches: 2. The CDR3: CASSIGGTSGTQYF. The CDR3 DNA reads TGTGCCAGTAGTATAGGGGGGACTAGCGGGACCCAGTACTTC.

The J gene is TRBJ2-2, the V gene TRBV7-9, with D unresolved. This CDR3 contains 13 residues. V lost 5 bases and J lost 6, with 10 bases in between. CDR1 is SEHNR, CDR2 FQNEAQ, per germline (reference sequence). The CDR3 region is CASSPSRPGELFF. The CDR3 DNA is TGTGCCAGCAGCCCCTCCCGGCCCGGGGAGCTGTTTTTT.

This rearrangement joins TRBV28 to TRBJ1-4, with TRBD1 identical over 8 bases. This CDR3 spans 14 amino acids. J was trimmed by 11 bases and V by 5 bases; bases with no gene match: 10. The V gene's germline CDR1 is MDHEN and CDR2 SYDVKM. CDR3 in amino acids: CASSVGTGRGKLFF. The CDR3 DNA sequence: TGTGCCAGCAGTGTCGGGACAGGCCGCGGGAAACTGTTTTTT.

This chain links TRBV6-5 with TRBJ1-5; the D is unclear. Germline loops: CDR1 MNHEY, CDR2 SVGAGI. The CDR3 length is 12 residues. V was pared by 6 bases and J by 7 bases, with 10 bases between. DNA of the CDR3: TGTGCCAGCAGATCCGACAACCAGCCCCAGCATTTT. Translating gives CASRSDNQPQHF.

The V call is TRBV9, the J call TRBJ2-1; tentatively, D is TRBD1 (5 bases). Germline values: CDR1 SGDLS, CDR2 YYNGEE. This CDR3 contains 15 residues. The ends were cut back, 3 bases at V and 5 bases at J, with 15 bases in the middle. CDR3 in amino acids: CASSASIRVDNEQFF. CDR3 nucleotide sequence: TGTGCCAGCAGCGCTAGTATCAGGGTCGACAATGAGCAGTTCTTC.

This clone has a single count. The rearrangement joins TRBV28 to TRBJ1-3; D unclear. This CDR3 is built from 15 residues. V shed 6 bases and J shed 2 bases, with 14 bases lying between them. The germline V gene has CDR1 MDHEN and CDR2 SYDVKM. The CDR3 sequence is CASSERSVAGNTIYF. DNA for the CDR3: TGTGCCAGCAGCGAGCGGTCAGTAGCTGGAAACACCATATATTTT.

The chain links TRBV7-9 to TRBJ1-5; D perhaps matches TRBD1 (5 bases). V was clipped by 5 bases and J by 1 base, with 12 bases between them. Germline V gene lookup returns CDR1 SEHNR and CDR2 FQNEAQ (reference sequence). The CDR3 is 15 amino acids. DNA of the CDR3: TGTGCCAGCAGCCCAGGTCCAGGGAGCAATCAGCCCCAGCATTTT. Protein sequence: CASSPGPGSNQPQHF.

V gene TRBV2 combines with J gene TRBJ1-4; possible D gene TRBD1, 5 bases. The CDR3 is made up of 13 amino acids. With 8 bases removed from V and 4 bases from J, the gap between germline ends came to 11 bases. CDR1 and CDR2 (germline): SNHLY, FYNNEI. CDR3 bases: TGTGCCAGCCGACAGTTCTATAATGAAAAACTGTTTTTT. This gives the protein CASRQFYNEKLFF.

The chain recombines TRBV7-8 with TRBJ2-5; D might be TRBD1 or TRBD2, each matching 5 bases. This CDR3 is built from 14 residues. Looked up from germline, CDR1 is SGHVS and CDR2 is FQNEAQ. Trimming took 5 bases from V and 2 from J, leaving 12 bases between them. CDR3 sequence (DNA): TGTGCCAGCAGCCTCGGGACGCTACAAGAGACCCAGTACTTC. This encodes CASSLGTLQETQYF.

The chain joins TRBV4-1 to TRBJ2-7; 8 positions match TRBD2. Trimming cost V 4 bases and J 0 bases; bases outside gene matches: 5. Germline V lookup: CDR1 MGHRA, CDR2 YSYEKL. This CDR3 comprises 15 residues. This chain's CDR3 is CASSRLAGISYEQYF. In nucleotides, the CDR3 is TGCGCCAGCAGCCGTCTAGCGGGCATCTCCTACGAGCAGTACTTC.

This clone was picked up one time. The chain recombines TRBV19 with TRBJ2-5; D tentatively reads TRBD1 or TRBD2 (5 bases each). Germline assignment: CDR1 LNHDA and CDR2 SQIVND (reference sequence). Trimming stripped 7 bases from V and 5 bases from J, with 14 bases between. CDR3 length: 13 amino acids. CDR3 in amino acids: CASKPRGGETQYF. Written as DNA, the CDR3 is TGTGCCAGTAAGCCCCGGGGCGGGGAGACCCAGTACTTC.

V usage is TRBV7-2 and J usage is TRBJ2-3, with no clear D. V shed 5 bases and J shed 5 bases, with 11 bases lying between them. The CDR3 is 13 amino acids. Germline V gene sequence: CDR1 SGHTA, CDR2 FQGNSA. The CDR3 spells CASSPGQVDTQYF. The CDR3, as DNA: TGTGCCAGCAGCCCCGGCCAGGTAGATACGCAGTATTTT.

The chain recombines TRBV29-1 with TRBJ2-1; 7 bases fit TRBD2. Germline CDR1 reads SQVTM; CDR2 reads ANQGSEA. The length of the CDR3 is 16 residues. Trimming at V came to 5 bases and at J to 0 bases, leaving 10 bases not matched to a gene. The CDR3, as DNA: TGCAGCGTTATCCTTTTCGGGAGGAGCTCCTACAATGAGCAGTTCTTC. Protein sequence: CSVILFGRSSYNEQFF.

The chain couples TRBV30 to TRBJ2-5; a weak D match, TRBD1 (6 bases). The germline V and J ends were trimmed by 5 bases and 5 bases, with 15 bases remaining between them. Germline CDR1 GTSNPN, CDR2 SVGIG (reference sequence). CDR3 length: 13 amino acids. The CDR3 spells CAWGDRIGETQYF. The CDR3 bases are TGTGCCTGGGGAGACAGGATCGGGGAGACCCAGTACTTC.

This chain uses TRBV27 with TRBJ1-4; D possibly corresponds to TRBD1 (5 bases). V was shortened by 3 bases and J by 11 bases, with 10 bases between the two germline ends. The germline V gene has CDR1 MNHEY and CDR2 SMNVEV (reference sequence). The CDR3 length is 12 residues. CDR3 region: CASSLTGGKLFF. The CDR3 DNA is TGTGCCAGCAGTTTGACGGGGGGGAAACTGTTTTTT. Together with reference TRBV27 and TRBJ1-4, the CDR3 gives the full variable domain: EAQVTQNPRYLITVTGKKLTVTCSQNMNHEYMSWYRQDPGLGLRQIYYSMNVEVTDKGDVPEGYKVSRKEKRNFPLILESPSPNQTSLYFCASSLTGGKLFFGSGTQLSVL.

The chain employs TRBV7-2 and TRBJ1-5; D might be TRBD1 (6 bases). CDR1 and CDR2 from the germline V gene are SGHTA and FQGNSA. V lost 3 bases and J 7 bases, leaving 10 bases between the germline ends. The CDR3 sequence is 13 residues long. The CDR3 reads CASSFRQEQPQHF. The CDR3 DNA follows: TGTGCCAGCAGCTTCCGACAGGAACAGCCCCAGCATTTT.

The chain is built from TRBV6-6 and TRBJ2-1; D may be TRBD1 or TRBD2 (5 bases each). V lost 2 bases and J 8 bases, leaving 10 bases between the germline ends. There are 13 residues in the CDR3. The V gene's germline CDR1 is MNHNY and CDR2 SVGAGI (reference sequence). DNA for the CDR3: TGTGCCAGCAGTTACGGGGGAAAAGATGAGCAGTTCTTC. This gives the protein CASSYGGKDEQFF.

This clone appeared once. V is TRBV4-2 and J is TRBJ2-6, with D tentatively TRBD2 (6 bases). The CDR3 consists of 19 residues. Germline V gives CDR1 LGHNA, CDR2 YNFKEQ. V was cut by 5 bases and J by 5 bases, with 25 bases left in between. The CDR3 DNA reads TGTGCCAGCAGCTGGAGGGGCAAAGGTTACAAAGGTCGGGCCAACGTCCTGACTTTC. Protein product: CASSWRGKGYKGRANVLTF.

This chain links TRBV4-3 with TRBJ1-1, with D perhaps TRBD1 (5 bases). V lost 0 bases and J 4 bases, leaving 9 bases between the germline ends. CDR1 is LGHNA and CDR2 is YSLEER in the germline V gene. There are 14 residues in the CDR3. The CDR3 nucleotides read TGCGCCAGCAGCCAAGATCATGGGGGCACTGAAGCTTTCTTT. Translation: CASSQDHGGTEAFF.

The chain employs TRBV5-6 and TRBJ1-2; D remains unclear. With 0 bases removed from V and 3 bases from J, the gap between germline ends came to 6 bases. The length of the CDR3 is 13 residues. Germline assignment: CDR1 SGHDT and CDR2 YYEEEE. CDR3 bases: TGTGCCAGCAGCTTGGGGGATTACTATGGCTACACCTTC. Protein sequence: CASSLGDYYGYTF. The full variable domain, in which reference TRBV5-6 and TRBJ1-2 provide the parts outside the CDR3, is DAGVTQSPTHLIKTRGQQVTLRCSPKSGHDTVSWYQQALGQGPQFIFQYYEEEERQRGNFPDRFSGHQFPNYSSELNVNALLLGDSALYLCASSLGDYYGYTFGSGTRLTVV.

V is TRBV11-3 and J is TRBJ2-7; either TRBD1 or TRBD2 may supply D (5 bases each). Germline values: CDR1 SGHNT, CDR2 YENEEA. This CDR3 region has 15 residues. The V and J ends lost 4 bases and 5 bases respectively, with 18 bases between them. The CDR3 DNA follows: TGTGCCAGCAGCTCTCGGGACCTCCACCTCCACGAGCAGTACTTC. This gives the protein CASSSRDLHLHEQYF.

The chain employs TRBV25-1 and TRBJ2-1, with 7 positions matching TRBD2. CDR3 size: 17 residues. Unmatched junction bases numbered 14, after V lost 6 bases and J lost 3 bases. The germline gives CDR1 MGHDK, CDR2 SYGVNS. DNA of the CDR3: TGTGCCAGCAGGGGAACCTTTACCCCGGGGGGCTACAATGAGCAGTTCTTC. Translation: CASRGTFTPGGYNEQFF.

V usage is TRBV18 and J usage is TRBJ2-1; a weak D match, TRBD2 (6 bases). Trimming took off 6 bases at V and 8 bases at J, with 17 bases between the two ends. Germline lookup yields CDR1 KGHSH and CDR2 LQKENI. The CDR3 is made up of 14 amino acids. In DNA form, the CDR3 reads TGTGCCAGCTCCAGGGCCGGGGGTTCCGATGAGCAGTTCTTC. Amino acids: CASSRAGGSDEQFF.

Only one count was recorded for this clone. The V call is TRBV7-9, the J call TRBJ2-1, with TRBD2 matching over 9 bases. CDR1 is SEHNR, CDR2 FQNEAQ, per germline (reference sequence). J gave up 8 bases and V 1 base, and 15 bases lay outside the gene matches. This CDR3 comprises 18 residues. The CDR3 DNA reads TGTGCCAGCAGCTTAGGACGGTCGGGCGGGAGGGCGGCTGATGAGCAGTTCTTC. As protein: CASSLGRSGGRAADEQFF.